One and the same sample provided the 26 T cell receptor beta chains below, sequenced in a study of blood T cell repertoires in COVID-19. Sequencing used immunoSEQ multiplex PCR; TCRdb keeps in-frame clones, though not all of them. The sample holds a few hundred thousand clones, 75% to 90% seen once. The sequenced sample was peripheral blood. Source of these receptors: a woman aged 40 to 55 who had recovered from COVID-19.

This sequence joins TRBV11-3 and TRBJ2-7, with D possibly TRBD2 on 5 matching bases. Trimming left V 3 bases short and J 0 bases short, with 9 bases between. The length of the CDR3 is 14 residues. Germline-derived CDR1 and CDR2 are SGHNT and YENEEA. DNA for the CDR3: TGTGCCAGCAGCTTTAACCGGGACTCCTACGAGCAGTACTTC. This encodes CASSFNRDSYEQYF.

The chain joins TRBV19 to TRBJ1-2; perhaps TRBD1 as D (5 bases). In germline, CDR1 is LNHDA, CDR2 SQIVND (reference sequence). The CDR3 loop spans 13 amino acids. V dropped 9 bases and J dropped 6 bases, with 17 bases sitting between them. CDR3: CASLPDRTHGYTF. In DNA, the CDR3 is TGTGCCAGCCTTCCCGACAGAACCCATGGCTACACCTTC.

The rearrangement uses TRBV5-4 and TRBJ2-5, with D tentatively TRBD2 (7 bases). CDR1 is SGHNT, CDR2 YYREEE, per germline (reference sequence). The ends were cut back, 4 bases at V and 4 bases at J, with 17 bases in the middle. The CDR3 has 15 amino acids. As DNA, the CDR3 is TGTGCCAGCAGCGCACAACAGGGAGGGGGAGAGACCCAGTACTTC. Protein: CASSAQQGGGETQYF. Drawing the rest from reference TRBV5-4 and TRBJ2-5, the complete variable domain is ETGVTQSPTHLIKTRGQQVTLRCSSQSGHNTVSWYQQALGQGPQFIFQYYREEENGRGNFPPRFSGLQFPNYSSELNVNALELDDSALYLCASSAQQGGGETQYFGPGTRLLVL.

The V call is TRBV2, the J call TRBJ2-5; D might be TRBD2 (5 bases). The CDR3 consists of 15 residues. In germline, CDR1 is SNHLY, CDR2 FYNNEI. Trimming pared 6 bases from V and 5 bases from J, leaving 19 bases between. Here the CDR3 DNA reads TGTGCCAGCAGACTAGACCTTTCTAGAGGGGAGACCCAGTACTTC. Residues: CASRLDLSRGETQYF.

This chain uses TRBV30 with TRBJ2-2; D possibly corresponds to TRBD2 (7 bases). V was trimmed by 3 bases and J by 7 bases, leaving 15 bases between them. The CDR3 runs 14 residues. Germline assignment: CDR1 GTSNPN and CDR2 SVGIG (reference sequence). The CDR3 DNA reads TGTGCCTGGAGGACCCCAGCGGGACACGGGGAGCTGTTTTTT. This codes for CAWRTPAGHGELFF.

V is TRBV28 and J is TRBJ2-7; 8 bases map to TRBD1. Germline loops: CDR1 MDHEN, CDR2 SYDVKM. Losses at the gene ends were 4 bases for V and 2 bases for J; bases not matched to a gene: 4. The CDR3 has 14 residues. The CDR3, as DNA: TGTGCCAGCAGTTCGGCAGGGGGCCCCTACGAGCAGTACTTC. As protein: CASSSAGGPYEQYF. Full variable domain (rest looked up from reference TRBV28 and TRBJ2-7): DVKVTQSSRYLVKRTGEKVFLECVQDMDHENMFWYRQDPGLGLRLIYFSYDVKMKEKGDIPEGYSVSREKKERFSLILESASTNQTSMYLCASSSAGGPYEQYFGPGTRLTVT.

The chain uses TRBV7-9 and TRBJ2-1; D possibly corresponds to TRBD2 (5 bases). Trimming left V 5 bases short and J 8 bases short, with 16 bases between. This CDR3 comprises 14 residues. Germline V gene sequence: CDR1 SEHNR, CDR2 FQNEAQ (reference sequence). The CDR3 protein is CASSLEGHGDEQFF. The CDR3 nucleotides are TGTGCCAGCAGCCTCGAGGGTCACGGTGATGAGCAGTTCTTC.

In this sample, this clone turned up a few times. V gene TRBV5-4 combines with J gene TRBJ2-5; 7 bases agree with TRBD1. Germline assignment: CDR1 SGHNT and CDR2 YYREEE (reference sequence). V was pared by 7 bases and J by 5 bases, with 11 bases of the junction left unmatched. CDR3 size: 14 residues. DNA of the CDR3: TGTGCCAGCGGTCGGACAGGCGACTGGGAGACCCAGTACTTC. It yields the protein CASGRTGDWETQYF. Full variable domain (missing parts from reference TRBV5-4 and TRBJ2-5): ETGVTQSPTHLIKTRGQQVTLRCSSQSGHNTVSWYQQALGQGPQFIFQYYREEENGRGNFPPRFSGLQFPNYSSELNVNALELDDSALYLCASGRTGDWETQYFGPGTRLLVL.

The rearrangement links TRBV7-6 to TRBJ2-1; perhaps TRBD2 as D (6 bases). The germline V and J ends were trimmed by 7 bases and 8 bases, with 27 bases remaining between them. The CDR3 has 17 residues. CDR1 SGHVS and CDR2 FNYEAQ come from the germline V gene. In nucleotides, the CDR3 is TGTGCCAGCACCAAGGAAGGCCCGCGACTAGTGATCCATGAGCAGTTCTTC. As protein: CASTKEGPRLVIHEQFF.

The J gene is TRBJ2-3, the V gene TRBV2, with D possibly matching TRBD2 (5 bases). The CDR3 is 11 residues long. V was cut by 5 bases and J by 6 bases, with 6 bases left in between. The germline CDR1 and CDR2 sequences are SNHLY and FYNNEI. The CDR3 nucleotides are TGTGCCAGCAGTCGAGGGGATACGCAGTATTTT. Its translation: CASSRGDTQYF.

This clone appeared a few times. The chain uses TRBV9 and TRBJ2-2; TRBD2 is a possible D gene (7 bases). The germline gives CDR1 SGDLS, CDR2 YYNGEE. The CDR3 loop spans 19 amino acids. Between the trimmed V and J ends, which lost 4 bases and 0 bases, there was a span of 22 bases. CDR3 DNA sequence: TGTGCCAGCAGCCCGAGAGGGGAGGGGGGCTCCCCGAACACCGGGGAGCTGTTTTTT. This codes for CASSPRGEGGSPNTGELFF.

The genes are TRBV27 and TRBJ2-3; 11 positions agree with TRBD2. Looked up from germline, CDR1 is MNHEY and CDR2 is SMNVEV (reference sequence). The CDR3 consists of 18 residues. Trimming cost V 1 base and J 4 bases; bases outside gene matches: 10. CDR3 protein: CASSLLGSGRAEADTQYF. CDR3 nucleotides: TGTGCCAGCAGTTTATTGGGTAGCGGGAGGGCCGAGGCAGATACGCAGTATTTT.

The chain couples TRBV7-3 to TRBJ1-2; 8 bases line up with TRBD1. Germline CDR1 reads SGHTA; CDR2 reads FQGTGA. This CDR3 is 15 amino acids long. After removal of 5 bases from V and 8 bases from J, the junction contained 13 bases not matched to a gene. Here the CDR3 DNA reads TGTGCCAGCAGCCTGAGAATGACAGGGGAGGAAGGCTACACCTTC. Its translation: CASSLRMTGEEGYTF.

The rearrangement joins TRBV7-9 to TRBJ2-7; 10 nucleotides line up with TRBD2. The germline gives CDR1 SEHNR, CDR2 FQNEAQ (reference sequence). V shed 5 bases and J 6 bases; nucleotides not matched to a gene: 4. The CDR3 is 13 amino acids. The CDR3 sequence is CASSPSGRVEQYV. The CDR3 bases are TGTGCCAGCAGCCCAAGCGGGAGGGTCGAGCAGTACGTC.

V gene TRBV18 combines with J gene TRBJ1-2, with a possible D match to TRBD1 (6 bases). Per germline, CDR1 KGHSH and CDR2 LQKENI. The germline V and J ends were trimmed by 3 bases and 4 bases, with 15 bases remaining between them. The CDR3 totals 15 residues. DNA for the CDR3: TGTGCCAGCTCACCCGCATCGACAGGTTCCTATGGCTACACCTTC. Translated, it gives CASSPASTGSYGYTF.

V and J are TRBV5-1 and TRBJ2-7; maybe TRBD2 (6 bases). CDR1 SGHRS and CDR2 YFSETQ come from the germline V gene. V lost 4 bases, J lost 2 bases, and 16 bases lay in between. The CDR3 covers 15 residues. Here the CDR3 reads CASSPRETSAYEQYF. CDR3 nucleotides: TGCGCCAGCAGCCCCCGGGAGACATCCGCCTACGAGCAGTACTTC.

This clone has a handful of counts. This CDR3 reads CASSYSTQGGELFF. The CDR3 region has the DNA TGTGCCAGCAGTTACTCGACCCAGGGCGGGGAGCTGTTTTTT. J is TRBJ2-2 and V is TRBV6-5; D perhaps matches TRBD1 (5 bases). Between the trimmed V and J ends, which lost 0 bases and 7 bases, there was a span of 9 bases. CDR1 is MNHEY, CDR2 SVGAGI, per germline. The CDR3 has 14 amino acids.

J is TRBJ2-2 and V is TRBV11-2; TRBD1 is a possible D gene (5 bases). Germline V CDR1 and CDR2: SGHAT, FQNNGV. V was pared by 1 base and J by 0 bases, with 6 bases between. The CDR3 has 15 amino acids. The CDR3 sequence: CASSLVRANTGELFF. Written as DNA, the CDR3 is TGTGCCAGCAGCTTAGTCAGGGCGAACACCGGGGAGCTGTTTTTT.

The chain couples TRBV19 to TRBJ2-2, with 10 bases matching TRBD2. This CDR3 is built from 16 residues. The ends lost 6 bases at V and 6 bases at J; junction bases unmatched: 10. Germline V gene lookup returns CDR1 LNHDA and CDR2 SQIVND (reference sequence). CDR3 residues: CASSTPGTSVSGELFF. CDR3 coding DNA: TGTGCCAGTAGCACCCCCGGGACTAGCGTCTCCGGGGAGCTGTTTTTT.

The chain joins TRBV4-1 to TRBJ1-3; weak D call: TRBD1 (5 bases). Germline assignment: CDR1 MGHRA and CDR2 YSYEKL. This CDR3 comprises 15 residues. Trimming stripped 7 bases from V and 0 bases from J, with 13 bases between. CDR3 amino acids: CASTATEDSGNTIYF. Written as DNA, the CDR3 is TGCGCCAGCACCGCGACAGAAGACTCTGGAAACACCATATATTTT.

V gene TRBV15 combines with J gene TRBJ1-2, with unresolved D. Trimming left V 0 bases short and J 0 bases short, with 14 bases between. Germline lookup yields CDR1 LNHNV and CDR2 YYDKDF (reference sequence). The CDR3 has 17 residues. The CDR3: CATSRDRGRAANYGYTF. In DNA form, the CDR3 reads TGTGCCACCAGCAGAGATCGGGGTAGGGCAGCTAACTATGGCTACACCTTC.

The chain links TRBV3-1 (or the pseudogene TRBV3-2) to TRBJ2-5, with unresolved D. CDR1 is LGHDT and CDR2 is YNNKEL in the germline V gene (reference sequence). This CDR3 contains 14 residues. V lost 3 bases to trimming and J lost 5 bases, with 13 bases between them. CDR3 sequence: CASSHAPVTETQYF. The CDR3 coding sequence is TGTGCCAGCAGCCATGCCCCAGTTACCGAGACCCAGTACTTC.

The chain couples TRBV12-5 to TRBJ2-5; tentative D call: TRBD1 (7 bases). The CDR3 has 13 amino acids. V dropped 3 bases and J dropped 8 bases, with 13 bases sitting between them. Germline loops: CDR1 LGHNT, CDR2 FRNRAP. The CDR3 DNA follows: TGTGCTAGTGGTTTAGGGACAGCGGGTACCCAGTACTTC. Translated, it gives CASGLGTAGTQYF.

The chain carries TRBV24-1 and TRBJ2-1; 8 bases agree with TRBD2. Germline V gene sequence: CDR1 KGHDR, CDR2 SFDVKD. CDR3 size: 18 residues. J lost 7 bases, V lost 3 bases, and 16 bases had no gene match. The CDR3 protein is CATSDMPGGSGELNEQFF. The CDR3 region has the DNA TGTGCCACCAGTGATATGCCAGGCGGTAGCGGGGAGCTTAATGAGCAGTTCTTC.

This clone was recorded once. This chain connects TRBV6-2 or TRBV6-3 to TRBJ2-7; D uncertain. From germline, CDR1 is MNHEY and CDR2 SVGEGT. The CDR3 has 12 amino acids. Trimming pared 2 bases from V and 4 bases from J, leaving 6 bases between. Here the CDR3 reads CASSYEPYEQYV. The CDR3 DNA follows: TGTGCCAGCAGTTACGAGCCTTACGAGCAGTACGTC.

This chain links TRBV7-2 with TRBJ1-1; D remains unclear. Trimming removed 5 bases from V and 0 bases from J, with 7 bases in between. The CDR3 is 13 residues long. CDR1 and CDR2 from the germline V gene are SGHTA and FQGNSA. CDR3 loop: CASSPFMNTEAFF. The CDR3 DNA reads as TGTGCCAGCAGCCCCTTTATGAACACTGAAGCTTTCTTT.